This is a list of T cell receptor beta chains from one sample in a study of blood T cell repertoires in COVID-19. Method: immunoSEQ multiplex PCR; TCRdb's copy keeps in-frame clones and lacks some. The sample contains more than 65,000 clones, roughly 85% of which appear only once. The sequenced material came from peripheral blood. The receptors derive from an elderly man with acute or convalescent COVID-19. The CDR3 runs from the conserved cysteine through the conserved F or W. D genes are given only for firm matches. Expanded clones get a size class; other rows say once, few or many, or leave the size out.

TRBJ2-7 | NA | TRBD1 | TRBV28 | CASSSPGQGSYEQYF | TGTGCCAGCAGTTCCCCGGGACAGGGGTCCTACGAGCAGTACTTC
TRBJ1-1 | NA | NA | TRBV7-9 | CASSIDRWVTEAFF | TGTGCCAGCAGCATAGACAGGTGGGTCACTGAAGCTTTCTTT
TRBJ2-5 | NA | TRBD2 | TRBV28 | CASSGLAGRTQETQYF | TGTGCCAGCAGTGGACTAGCGGGGAGGACCCAAGAGACCCAGTACTTC
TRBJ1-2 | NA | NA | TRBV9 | CASSGGLKKENGYTF | TGTGCCAGCAGCGGAGGACTAAAAAAAGAGAATGGCTACACCTTC
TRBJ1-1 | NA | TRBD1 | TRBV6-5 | CASRPTGAKRTEAFF | TGTGCCAGCAGACCGACAGGGGCAAAGAGGACTGAAGCTTTCTTT
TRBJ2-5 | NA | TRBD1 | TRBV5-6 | CASSRTTGPRGTQYF | TGTGCCAGCAGCCGTACGACAGGGCCGAGGGGGACCCAGTACTTC
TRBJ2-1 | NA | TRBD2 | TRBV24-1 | CATSDTGLASYNEQFF | TGTGCCACCAGTGACACGGGACTAGCTTCCTACAATGAGCAGTTCTTC
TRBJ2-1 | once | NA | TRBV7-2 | CASSLSHGSYNEQFF | TGTGCCAGCAGCTTATCGCACGGCTCCTACAATGAGCAGTTCTTC
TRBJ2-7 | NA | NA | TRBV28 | CASSFGRGPGYEQYF | TGTGCCAGCAGTTTCGGGAGGGGGCCCGGCTACGAGCAGTACTTC
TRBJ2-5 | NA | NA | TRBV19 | CASSMSGPGQETQYF | TGTGCCAGTAGTATGTCAGGGCCTGGCCAAGAGACCCAGTACTTC
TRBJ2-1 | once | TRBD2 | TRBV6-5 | CASFGGGAYNEQFF | TGTGCCAGCTTCGGCGGGGGGGCCTACAATGAGCAGTTCTTC
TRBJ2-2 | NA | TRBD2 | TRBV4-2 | CASSQEAGGRSGELFF | TGTGCCAGCAGCCAAGAAGCGGGAGGGCGTAGCGGGGAGCTGTTTTTT
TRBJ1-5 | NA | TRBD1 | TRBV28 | CASSLTGGEQPQHF | TGTGCCAGCAGTTTGACAGGGGGAGAACAGCCCCAGCATTTT
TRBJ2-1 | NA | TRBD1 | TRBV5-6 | CASSARQGFGNNEQFF | TGTGCCAGCAGCGCCAGACAGGGTTTCGGGAACAATGAGCAGTTCTTC
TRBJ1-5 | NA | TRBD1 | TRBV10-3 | CAIRGQVNQPQHF | TGTGCCATCAGGGGACAGGTCAATCAGCCCCAGCATTTT
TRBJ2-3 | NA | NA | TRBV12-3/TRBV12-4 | CASSFAEDTQYF | TGTGCCAGCAGTTTTGCGGAAGACACGCAGTATTTT
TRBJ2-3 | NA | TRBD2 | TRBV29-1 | CSVPVAGALTDTQYF | TGCAGCGTCCCCGTAGCGGGAGCCCTCACAGATACGCAGTATTTT
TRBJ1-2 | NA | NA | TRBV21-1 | CASSPWGRWGRGSGYTF | NA
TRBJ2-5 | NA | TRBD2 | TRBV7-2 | CASSQTSGETQYF | TGTGCCAGCAGCCAGACTAGCGGGGAGACCCAGTACTTC
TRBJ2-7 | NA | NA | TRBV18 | CASSRGQITYEQYF | TGTGCCAGCTCACGCGGACAGATTACCTACGAGCAGTACTTC
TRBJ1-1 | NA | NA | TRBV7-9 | CASSLGRVNTEAFF | TGTGCCAGCAGCTTAGGCAGGGTGAACACTGAAGCTTTCTTT
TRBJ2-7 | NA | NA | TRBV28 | CASPRGEEQYF | TGTGCCAGCCCAAGGGGTGAAGAGCAGTACTTC
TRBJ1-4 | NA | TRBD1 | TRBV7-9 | CASSLTGQVNEKLFF | TGTGCCAGCAGCTTAACGGGACAGGTTAATGAAAAACTGTTTTTT
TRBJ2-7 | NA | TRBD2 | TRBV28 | CASSLSGLAGAYEQYF | TGTGCCAGCAGTTTATCCGGACTAGCGGGCGCCTACGAGCAGTACTTC
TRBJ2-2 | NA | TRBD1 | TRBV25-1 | CASSRQGRNTGELFF | TGTGCCAGCAGTCGACAGGGGAGGAACACCGGGGAGCTGTTTTTT
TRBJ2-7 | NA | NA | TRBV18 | CASSPYSTAGLYEQYF | TGTGCCAGCTCACCTTACAGCACGGCGGGACTCTACGAGCAGTACTTC
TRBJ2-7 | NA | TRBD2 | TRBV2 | CAISSGRLYEQYF | TGTGCCATTTCGAGCGGGAGACTCTACGAGCAGTACTTC
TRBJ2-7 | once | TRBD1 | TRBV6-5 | CASSNGQVASYEQYF | TGTGCCAGCAGTAACGGACAGGTAGCCTCCTACGAGCAGTACTTC
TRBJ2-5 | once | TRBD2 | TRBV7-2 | CASSASGGRAQETQYF | TGTGCCAGCAGCGCTAGTGGCGGGAGGGCCCAAGAGACCCAGTACTTC
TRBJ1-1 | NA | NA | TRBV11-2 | CASGQQMNTEAFF | TGTGCCAGCGGACAGCAGATGAACACTGAAGCTTTCTTT
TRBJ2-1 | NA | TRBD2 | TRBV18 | CASSPLLAGGGNEQFF | TGTGCCAGCTCACCACTTCTAGCGGGAGGAGGGAATGAGCAGTTCTTC
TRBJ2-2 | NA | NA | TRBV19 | CASSLQGNTGELFF | TGTGCCAGTAGTTTACAGGGGAACACCGGGGAGCTGTTTTTT
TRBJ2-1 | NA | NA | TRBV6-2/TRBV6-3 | CASSYYLEMIYNEQFF | TGTGCCAGCAGTTACTACCTGGAGATGATCTACAATGAGCAGTTCTTC
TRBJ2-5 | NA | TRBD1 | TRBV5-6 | CASSLTGQGGETQYF | TGTGCCAGCAGCTTGACTGGACAGGGGGGCGAGACCCAGTACTTC
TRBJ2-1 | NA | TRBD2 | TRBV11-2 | CASSPGLAGDNEQFF | TGTGCCAGCAGCCCGGGACTAGCGGGAGACAATGAGCAGTTCTTC
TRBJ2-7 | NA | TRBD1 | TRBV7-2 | CASSSGQGTYEQYF | TGTGCCAGCAGTTCGGGACAGGGGACCTACGAGCAGTACTTC
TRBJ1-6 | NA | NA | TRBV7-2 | CASSLAVPGYSPLHF | TGTGCCAGCAGCTTAGCTGTTCCAGGGTACTCACCCCTCCACTTT
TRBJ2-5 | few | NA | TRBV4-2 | CASSQVGGMQETQYF | TGTGCCAGCAGCCAAGTTGGGGGGATGCAAGAGACCCAGTACTTC
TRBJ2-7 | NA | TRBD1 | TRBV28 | CASSSGTGVNEQYF | TGTGCCAGCAGCTCCGGGACAGGGGTCAACGAGCAGTACTTC
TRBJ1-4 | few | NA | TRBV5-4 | CASSFRGPTNEKLFF | TGTGCCAGCAGCTTCAGAGGCCCAACTAATGAAAAACTGTTTTTT
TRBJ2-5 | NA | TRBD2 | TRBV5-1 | CASSLGRGGLETQYF | TGCGCCAGCAGCTTGGGGCGGGGGGGCCTAGAGACCCAGTACTTC
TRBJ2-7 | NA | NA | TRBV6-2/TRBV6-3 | CASSYFSGQGVEREQYEQYF | TGTGCCAGCAGTTACTTTTCGGGACAGGGAGTGGAGCGGGAGCAATACGAGCAGTACTTC
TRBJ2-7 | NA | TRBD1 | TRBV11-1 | CASSKGQGESYEQYF | TGTGCCAGCAGCAAGGGACAGGGGGAATCCTACGAGCAGTACTTC
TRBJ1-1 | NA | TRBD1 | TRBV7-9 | CASSPSDRGRVGAFF | TGTGCCAGCAGCCCGAGCGACAGGGGGCGGGTGGGGGCTTTCTTT
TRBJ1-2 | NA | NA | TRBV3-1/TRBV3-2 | CASSQGAAPSYGYTF | TGTGCCAGCAGCCAAGGGGCAGCCCCCTCCTATGGCTACACCTTC
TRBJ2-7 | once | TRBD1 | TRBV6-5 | CASRPRQGKGEQYF | TGTGCCAGCAGACCCCGACAGGGTAAGGGCGAGCAGTACTTC
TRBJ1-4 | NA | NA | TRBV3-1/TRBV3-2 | CASSASEGGLGKLFF | TGTGCCAGCAGTGCAAGTGAGGGGGGGCTAGGAAAACTGTTTTTT